The sequence of this T cell receptor beta chain was determined in a study of vaccination effects on CD4 cells after COVID-19. Expansion of antigen-specific CD4+ T cells with viral peptide pools was carried out by the ViraFEST assay before sequencing. Culture proceeded for nine to eleven days, and CD4+ T cells were then isolated. IL-2 medium supplanted half the medium on days 3 and 7. The count of this clone is one. No antigen is known for it. CDR1 and CDR2 (germline): SGHRS, YFSETQ. This CDR3 is 14 amino acids long. V shed 2 bases and J shed 0 bases, with 7 bases lying between them. Repertoires were generated with immunoSEQ multiplex PCR, while TCRdb's copy carries only in-frame clones and drops some. In the table there are around 83,000 clones, approximately 81% of which are singletons.

The material sequenced was CD4+ T cells from PBMCs cultured with HCoV-229E spike peptides, taken before COVID-19 vaccination. The rearrangement uses TRBV5-1 and TRBJ2-3; D is unresolved. The TCR comes from a human donor who received a COVID-19 vaccine. The DNA for the CDR3 is TGCGCCAGCAGCTTACTACAGAGCACAGATACGCAGTATTTT. Translation: CASSLLQSTDTQYF.